These T cell receptor beta chains were read from a single sample in a study of blood T cell repertoires in COVID-19. Produced via immunoSEQ multiplex PCR; TCRdb's table is partial and in-frame only. The repertoire holds about 280,000 clones, with 70% to 90% as singletons. What was sequenced was peripheral blood. The origin of the receptors is a man younger than 35 with active or convalescent COVID-19. Both conserved end residues are part of each CDR3. Each record gives: J gene, V gene, CDR3 protein.

J gene: TRBJ2-2; V gene: TRBV5-6; CDR3 protein: CASNPNRLVSGELFF
J gene: TRBJ2-5; V gene: TRBV12-5; CDR3 protein: CASGLGQGRSETQYF
J gene: TRBJ2-4; V gene: TRBV21-1; CDR3 protein: CASSKESTSGGPLAKNIQYF
J gene: TRBJ2-3; V gene: TRBV5-1; CDR3 protein: CASSFYPLAGGSTDTQYF
J gene: TRBJ1-2; V gene: TRBV15; CDR3 protein: CATSRDGHGYTF
J gene: TRBJ1-3; V gene: TRBV5-5; CDR3 protein: CASSFIRREISGNTIYF
J gene: TRBJ2-5; V gene: TRBV3-1/TRBV3-2; CDR3 protein: CASSQRQETQYF
J gene: TRBJ2-2; V gene: TRBV12-3/TRBV12-4; CDR3 protein: CASNYINTGELFF
J gene: TRBJ2-1; V gene: TRBV13; CDR3 protein: CASSPQGIYEQFF
J gene: TRBJ1-5; V gene: TRBV5-6; CDR3 protein: CASSLGAIGGNQPQHF
J gene: TRBJ2-5; V gene: TRBV24-1; CDR3 protein: CATSDPRTGMETQYF
J gene: TRBJ1-1; V gene: TRBV6-1; CDR3 protein: CASSGQGATSNTEAFF
J gene: TRBJ2-3; V gene: TRBV24-1; CDR3 protein: CATSDPGTGSTDTQYF
J gene: TRBJ2-7; V gene: TRBV7-9; CDR3 protein: CASSAWTSGASYEQYF
J gene: TRBJ1-2; V gene: TRBV3-1/TRBV3-2; CDR3 protein: CASSQMGGTANYGYTF
J gene: TRBJ2-2; V gene: TRBV5-1; CDR3 protein: CASSPDITGELFF
J gene: TRBJ2-5; V gene: TRBV29-1; CDR3 protein: CSARQGQETQYF
J gene: TRBJ2-7; V gene: TRBV18; CDR3 protein: CASSTGTAVSYEQYF
J gene: TRBJ2-3; V gene: TRBV7-9; CDR3 protein: CASSSWPGGQDTQYF
J gene: TRBJ1-1; V gene: TRBV13; CDR3 protein: CASSLGRTEAFF
J gene: TRBJ2-3; V gene: TRBV9; CDR3 protein: CAKTAGGSTDTQYF
J gene: TRBJ2-7; V gene: TRBV3-1/TRBV3-2; CDR3 protein: CASSQDGGTGSYEQYF
J gene: TRBJ2-3; V gene: TRBV2; CDR3 protein: CARKGGTSGGRTDTQYF
J gene: TRBJ1-5; V gene: TRBV21-1; CDR3 protein: CASSKCGEYSNQPQHF
J gene: TRBJ2-7; V gene: TRBV3-1/TRBV3-2; CDR3 protein: CASSPRVRGNYEQYF
J gene: TRBJ1-2; V gene: TRBV6-2/TRBV6-3; CDR3 protein: CASSYSRTGLNYGYTF
J gene: TRBJ1-2; V gene: TRBV5-1; CDR3 protein: CASSLASGQGGGYTF
J gene: TRBJ1-1; V gene: TRBV14; CDR3 protein: CASSQLPQGARSTEAFF
J gene: TRBJ1-5; V gene: TRBV29-1; CDR3 protein: CSVATGVNQPQHF